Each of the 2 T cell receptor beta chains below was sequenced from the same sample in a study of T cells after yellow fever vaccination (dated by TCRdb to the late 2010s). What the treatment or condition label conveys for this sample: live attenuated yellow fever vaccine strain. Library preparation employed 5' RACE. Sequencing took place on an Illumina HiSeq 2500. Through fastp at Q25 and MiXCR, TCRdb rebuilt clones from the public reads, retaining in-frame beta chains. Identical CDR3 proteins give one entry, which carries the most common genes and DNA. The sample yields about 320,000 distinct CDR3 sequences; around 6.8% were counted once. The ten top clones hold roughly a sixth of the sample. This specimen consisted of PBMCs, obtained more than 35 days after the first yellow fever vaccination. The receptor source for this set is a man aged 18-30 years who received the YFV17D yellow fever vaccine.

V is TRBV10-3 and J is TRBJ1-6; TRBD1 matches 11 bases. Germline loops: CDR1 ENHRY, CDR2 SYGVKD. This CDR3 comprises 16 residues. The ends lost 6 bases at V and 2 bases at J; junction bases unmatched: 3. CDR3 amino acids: CAIRGQGATYNSPLHF. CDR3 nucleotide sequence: TGTGCCATCAGAGGACAGGGGGCCACCTATAATTCACCCCTCCACTTT.

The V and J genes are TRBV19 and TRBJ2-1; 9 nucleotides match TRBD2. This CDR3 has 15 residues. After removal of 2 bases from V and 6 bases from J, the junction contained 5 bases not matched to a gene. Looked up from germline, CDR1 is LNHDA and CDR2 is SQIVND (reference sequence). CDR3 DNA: TGTGCCAGTAGTATACCGGGACTAGCTTCCAATGAGCAGTTCTTC. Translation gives CASSIPGLASNEQFF. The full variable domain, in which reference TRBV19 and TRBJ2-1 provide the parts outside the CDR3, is DGGITQSPKYLFRKEGQNVTLSCEQNLNHDAMYWYRQDPGQGLRLIYYSQIVNDFQKGDIAEGYSVSREKKESFPLTVTSAQKNPTAFYLCASSIPGLASNEQFFGPGTRLTVL.